This T cell receptor beta chain was found in a study of shared clonotypes between healthy human individuals. Points from the study as a whole: Four donors shared around 5.2% of their naive CD4 clonotypes.

In the case of this clone: The antigen is unknown.

Over several immunoSEQ plates, each subset's genomic DNA was distributed in even portions. In the original processing: Filtering of immunoSEQ junctional sequences could not match full-length read filtering. The data were produced by immunoSEQ multiplex PCR, yet TCRdb's version contains in-frame clones alone and is incomplete. V and J calls and clone size come straight from that table; D and trimming were deduced from the DNA. The data hold about 79,000 clones, with 50% to 70% observed a single time. This TCR came from a man aged 25-45 years in good health. The sample comprised memory CD8+ T cells sorted from blood. Subset reported: CD45RO+ cells pooled with CCR7-negative TemRA cells.

The CDR3 region has the DNA TGTGCCAGCTCACCACGGGCCGTGGGTCCCTACGAGCAGTACTTC. It translates to CASSPRAVGPYEQYF. The chain has TRBV18 and TRBJ2-7, with unresolved D. The CDR3 is 15 amino acids. Germline loops: CDR1 KGHSH, CDR2 LQKENI. Trimming cost V 1 base and J 2 bases, with 12 bases left between them.